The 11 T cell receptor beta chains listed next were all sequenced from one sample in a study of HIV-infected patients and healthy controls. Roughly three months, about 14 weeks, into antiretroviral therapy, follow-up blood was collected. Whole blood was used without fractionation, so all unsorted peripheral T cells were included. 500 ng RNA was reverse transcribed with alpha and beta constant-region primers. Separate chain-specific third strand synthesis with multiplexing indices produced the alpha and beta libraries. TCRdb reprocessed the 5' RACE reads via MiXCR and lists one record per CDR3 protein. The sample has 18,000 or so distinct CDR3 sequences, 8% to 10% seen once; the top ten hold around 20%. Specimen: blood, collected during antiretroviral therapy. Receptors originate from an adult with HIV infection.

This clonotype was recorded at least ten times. The CDR3 sequence: CASETDTQYF. CDR3 sequence (DNA): TGTGCCAGTGAGACAGATACGCAGTATTTT. The rearrangement links TRBV2 to TRBJ2-3; no firm D call. The length of the CDR3 is 10 residues. Between the trimmed V and J ends, which lost 9 bases and 3 bases, there was a span of 4 bases. CDR1 and CDR2 from the germline V gene are SNHLY and FYNNEI.

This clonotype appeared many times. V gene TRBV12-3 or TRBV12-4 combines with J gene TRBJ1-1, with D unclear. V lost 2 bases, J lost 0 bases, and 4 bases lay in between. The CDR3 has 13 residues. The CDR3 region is CASSLWVNTEAFF. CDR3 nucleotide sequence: TGTGCCAGCAGTTTATGGGTGAACACTGAAGCTTTCTTT.

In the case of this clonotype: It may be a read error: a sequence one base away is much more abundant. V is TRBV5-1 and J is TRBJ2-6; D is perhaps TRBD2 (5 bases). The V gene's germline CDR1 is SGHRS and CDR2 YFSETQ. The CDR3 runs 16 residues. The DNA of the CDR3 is TGCGCCAGCTTGAGCGGTCCTCGCTCTGGGACCAACGTCCTGACTTTC. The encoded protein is CASLSGPRSGTNVLTF. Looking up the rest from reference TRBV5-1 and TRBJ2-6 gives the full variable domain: KAGVTQTPRYLIKTRGQQVTLSCSPISGHRSVSWYQQTPGQGLQFLFEYFSETQRNKGNFPGRFSGRQFSNSRSEMNVSTLELGDSALYLCASLSGPRSGTNVLTFGAGSRLTVL.

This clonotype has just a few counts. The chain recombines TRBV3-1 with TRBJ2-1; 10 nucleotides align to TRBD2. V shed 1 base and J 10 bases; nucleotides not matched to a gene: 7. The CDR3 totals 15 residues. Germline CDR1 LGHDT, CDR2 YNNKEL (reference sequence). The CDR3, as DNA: TGTGCCAGCAGCCAAGCAAGGACTAGCGGAGGGGAGCAGTTCTTC. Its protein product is CASSQARTSGGEQFF.

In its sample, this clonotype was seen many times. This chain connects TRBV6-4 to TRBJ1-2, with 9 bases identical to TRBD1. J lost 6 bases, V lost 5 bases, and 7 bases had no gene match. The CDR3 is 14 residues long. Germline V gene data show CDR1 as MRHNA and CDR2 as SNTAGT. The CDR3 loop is CASSPTGGVNGYTF. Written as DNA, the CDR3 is TGTGCCAGCAGTCCGACAGGGGGTGTTAATGGCTACACCTTC.

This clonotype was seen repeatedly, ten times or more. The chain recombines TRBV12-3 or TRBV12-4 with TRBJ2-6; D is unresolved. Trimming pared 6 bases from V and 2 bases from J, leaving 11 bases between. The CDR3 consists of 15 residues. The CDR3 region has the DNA TGTGCCAGCAGCTCAACAGTAACTGGGGCCAACGTCCTGACTTTC. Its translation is CASSSTVTGANVLTF.

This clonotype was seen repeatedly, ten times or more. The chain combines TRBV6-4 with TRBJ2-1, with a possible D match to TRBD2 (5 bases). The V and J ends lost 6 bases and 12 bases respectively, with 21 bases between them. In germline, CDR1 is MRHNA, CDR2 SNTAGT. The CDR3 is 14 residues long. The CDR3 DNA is TGTGCCAGCAGAGCAGCGGCCCCCGCCTCGCGGCAGTTCTTC. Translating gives CASRAAAPASRQFF.

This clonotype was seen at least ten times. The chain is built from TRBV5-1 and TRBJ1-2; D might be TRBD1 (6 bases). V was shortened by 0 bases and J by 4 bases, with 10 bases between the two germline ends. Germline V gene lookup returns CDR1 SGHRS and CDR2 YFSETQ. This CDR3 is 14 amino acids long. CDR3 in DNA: TGCGCCAGCAGCTTGGAAGGGGGTTCCTATGGCTACACCTTC. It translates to CASSLEGGSYGYTF.

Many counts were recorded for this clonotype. CDR3 in DNA: TGTGCCAGTAGTACCAGGGGACAGCACTTCAATCAGCCCCAGCATTTT. Translation gives CASSTRGQHFNQPQHF. This chain connects TRBV19 to TRBJ1-5; 7 bases align to TRBD1. Trimming cost V 4 bases and J 3 bases; bases outside gene matches: 9. Germline-derived CDR1 and CDR2 are LNHDA and SQIVND (reference sequence). CDR3 length equals 16 residues.

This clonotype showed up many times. The CDR3 region is CASSRARGTGVSNQPQHF. CDR3 bases: TGTGCCAGCAGTAGAGCGAGGGGGACAGGGGTTAGCAATCAGCCCCAGCATTTT. V gene TRBV12-3 or TRBV12-4 combines with J gene TRBJ1-5; 10 nucleotides line up with TRBD1. This CDR3 is 18 amino acids long. After removal of 5 bases from V and 0 bases from J, the junction contained 10 bases not matched to a gene.

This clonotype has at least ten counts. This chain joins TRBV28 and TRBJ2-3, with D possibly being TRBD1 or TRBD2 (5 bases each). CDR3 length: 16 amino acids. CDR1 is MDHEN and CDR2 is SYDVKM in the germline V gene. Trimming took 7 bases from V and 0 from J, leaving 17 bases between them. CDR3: CASILMGVLSTDTQYF. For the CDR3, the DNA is TGTGCCAGCATCCTAATGGGGGTGTTGAGCACAGATACGCAGTATTTT.